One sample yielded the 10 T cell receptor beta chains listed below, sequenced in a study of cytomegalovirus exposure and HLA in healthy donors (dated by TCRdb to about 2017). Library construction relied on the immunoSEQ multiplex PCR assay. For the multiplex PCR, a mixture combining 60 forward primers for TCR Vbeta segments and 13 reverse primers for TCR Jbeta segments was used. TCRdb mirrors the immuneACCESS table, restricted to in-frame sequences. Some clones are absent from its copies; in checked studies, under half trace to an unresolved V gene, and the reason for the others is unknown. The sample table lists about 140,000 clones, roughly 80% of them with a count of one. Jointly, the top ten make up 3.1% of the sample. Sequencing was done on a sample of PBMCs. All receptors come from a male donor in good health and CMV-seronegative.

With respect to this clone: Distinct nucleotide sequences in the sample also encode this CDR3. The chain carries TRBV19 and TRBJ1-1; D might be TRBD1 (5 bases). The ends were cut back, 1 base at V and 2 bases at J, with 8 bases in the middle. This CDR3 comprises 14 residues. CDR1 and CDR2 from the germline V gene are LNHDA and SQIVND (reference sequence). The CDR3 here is CASSIGQLNTEAFF. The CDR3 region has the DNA TGTGCCAGTAGTATAGGACAGCTAAACACTGAAGCTTTCTTT.

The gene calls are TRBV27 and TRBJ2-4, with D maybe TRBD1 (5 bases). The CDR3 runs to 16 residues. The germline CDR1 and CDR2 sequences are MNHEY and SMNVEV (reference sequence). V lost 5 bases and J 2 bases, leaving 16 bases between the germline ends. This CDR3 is CASSTHGAVSKNIQYF. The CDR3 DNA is TGTGCCAGCAGTACGCATGGGGCAGTCTCCAAAAACATTCAGTACTTC.

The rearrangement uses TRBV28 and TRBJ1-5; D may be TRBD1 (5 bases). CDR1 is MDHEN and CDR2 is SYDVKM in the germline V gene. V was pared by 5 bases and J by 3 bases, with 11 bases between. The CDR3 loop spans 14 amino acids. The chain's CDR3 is CASSPDRYNQPQHF. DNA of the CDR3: TGTGCCAGCAGTCCTGACAGATACAATCAGCCCCAGCATTTT. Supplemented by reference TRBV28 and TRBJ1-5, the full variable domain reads DVKVTQSSRYLVKRTGEKVFLECVQDMDHENMFWYRQDPGLGLRLIYFSYDVKMKEKGDIPEGYSVSREKKERFSLILESASTNQTSMYLCASSPDRYNQPQHFGDGTRLSIL.

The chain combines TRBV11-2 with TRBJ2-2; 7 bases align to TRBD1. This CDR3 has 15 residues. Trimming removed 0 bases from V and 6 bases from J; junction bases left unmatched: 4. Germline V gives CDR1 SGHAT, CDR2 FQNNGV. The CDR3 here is CASSLEYRGAGELFF. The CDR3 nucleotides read TGTGCCAGCAGCTTAGAGTACAGGGGAGCCGGGGAGCTGTTTTTT.

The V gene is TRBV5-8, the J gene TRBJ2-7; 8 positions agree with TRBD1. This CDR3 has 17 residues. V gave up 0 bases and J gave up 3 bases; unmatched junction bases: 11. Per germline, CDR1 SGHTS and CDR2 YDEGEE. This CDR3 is CASSLGGGPRGLYEQYF. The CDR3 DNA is TGTGCCAGCAGCTTGGGGGGTGGGCCCAGGGGGCTCTACGAGCAGTACTTC.

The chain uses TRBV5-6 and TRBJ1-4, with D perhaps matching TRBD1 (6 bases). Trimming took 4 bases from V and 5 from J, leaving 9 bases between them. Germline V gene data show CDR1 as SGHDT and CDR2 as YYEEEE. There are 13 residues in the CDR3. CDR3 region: CASSPDRNEKLFF. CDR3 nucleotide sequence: TGTGCCAGCAGCCCCGACAGGAATGAAAAACTGTTTTTT. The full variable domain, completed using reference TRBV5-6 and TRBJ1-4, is DAGVTQSPTHLIKTRGQQVTLRCSPKSGHDTVSWYQQALGQGPQFIFQYYEEEERQRGNFPDRFSGHQFPNYSSELNVNALLLGDSALYLCASSPDRNEKLFFGSGTQLSVL.

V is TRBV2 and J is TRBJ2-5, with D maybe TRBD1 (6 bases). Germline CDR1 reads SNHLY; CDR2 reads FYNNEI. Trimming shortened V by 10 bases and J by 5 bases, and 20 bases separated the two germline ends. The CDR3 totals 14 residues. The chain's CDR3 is CATSRTGLGETQYF. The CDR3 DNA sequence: TGTGCCACATCGAGAACAGGGTTGGGGGAGACCCAGTACTTC.

The CDR3 nucleotides read TGTGCCAGCACAACTAGCGGGAAAAGCTCCTACAATGAGCAGTTCTTC. Protein: CASTTSGKSSYNEQFF. The rearrangement joins TRBV27 to TRBJ2-1; 10 nucleotides align to TRBD2. Trimming at V came to 7 bases and at J to 0 bases, leaving 6 bases not matched to a gene. CDR3 length equals 16 residues. Germline lookup yields CDR1 MNHEY and CDR2 SMNVEV (reference sequence).

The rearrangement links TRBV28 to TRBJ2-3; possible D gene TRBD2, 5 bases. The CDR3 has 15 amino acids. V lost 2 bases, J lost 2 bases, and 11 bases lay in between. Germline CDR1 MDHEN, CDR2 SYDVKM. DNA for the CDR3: TGTGCCAGCAGTTTAAAGCGGAGCGACACAGATACGCAGTATTTT. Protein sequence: CASSLKRSDTDTQYF.

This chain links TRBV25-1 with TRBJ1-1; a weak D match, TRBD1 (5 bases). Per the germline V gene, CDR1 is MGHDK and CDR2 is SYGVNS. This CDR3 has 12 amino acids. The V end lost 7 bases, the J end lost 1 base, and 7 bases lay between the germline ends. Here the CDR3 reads CASIGQNTEAFF. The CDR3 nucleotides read TGTGCCAGCATAGGACAGAACACTGAAGCTTTCTTT.